The rows below give T cell receptor beta chains drawn from one sample of a study of OX40 agonist ivuxolimab in advanced cancers. Profiled with immunoSEQ multiplex PCR; TCRdb holds only in-frame clones, not every one. The sample lists 60,000 to 90,000 clones; 86% were seen once. This material consisted of CD4+ or CD8+ T cells sorted from blood, taken in a trial of the OX40 agonist ivuxolimab. These receptors were taken from an adult with an advanced solid tumor such as melanoma, head and neck, liver or kidney cancer. The CDR3 runs from the conserved cysteine through the conserved F or W. D genes are given only for firm matches. Where a row states a size, it is once, few, many or the class of an expanded clone; other rows omit it.

V gene	clone size	J gene	D gene	CDR3 DNA	CDR3 protein
TRBV29-1	.	TRBJ2-3	TRBD1	TGCAGCATCCGGACAGGGGGCACAGATACGCAGTATTTT	CSIRTGGTDTQYF
TRBV18	.	TRBJ2-7	TRBD1	TGTGCCAGCTCACCGGGACAGCAGTCCTACGAGCAGTACTTC	CASSPGQQSYEQYF
TRBV29-1	.	TRBJ2-2	TRBD2	TGCAGCGCCAGCCCGACTAGCAGCACCGGGGAGCTGTTTTTT	CSASPTSSTGELFF
TRBV15	.	TRBJ1-5	.	TGTGCCACCAGCAGAGATTCCGTCCGAGAGCCCCAGCATTTT	CATSRDSVREPQHF
TRBV14	once	TRBJ2-7	.	TGTGCCAGCAGCCCATCTCACTACGAGCAGTACTTC	CASSPSHYEQYF
TRBV7-9	.	TRBJ1-1	.	TGTGCCAGCAGCTTAGCGAGGGGGGGCGTCACTGAAGCTTTCTTT	CASSLARGGVTEAFF
TRBV30	.	TRBJ2-7	TRBD1	TGTGCCTGGAGGACAGGGCTAGCCGACTACGAGCAGTACTTC	CAWRTGLADYEQYF
TRBV7-9	.	TRBJ1-1	.	TGTGCCAGCAGACCGACCGGGACGGCGAACACTGAAGCTTTCTTT	CASRPTGTANTEAFF
TRBV2	.	TRBJ1-2	.	TGTGCCAGCAGTGACAGGGTGGGGTATGGCTACACCTTC	CASSDRVGYGYTF
TRBV7-2	once	TRBJ2-1	TRBD2	TGTGCCAGCAAAACGCTAGCGGACAATGAGCAGTTCTTC	CASKTLADNEQFF
TRBV27	once	TRBJ2-7	TRBD1	TGTGCCAGCAGTTTCGGTAGGGGGCGTGAGCAGTACTTC	CASSFGRGREQYF
TRBV7-6	few	TRBJ1-1	.	TGTGCCAGCAGCTTAGCCGCGGGAGGTGAAGCTTTCTTT	CASSLAAGGEAFF
TRBV7-9	.	TRBJ2-1	TRBD2	TGTGCCAGCAGCTTAACTAGCGGGAGGTCCCTGGTCTTC	CASSLTSGRSLVF
TRBV18	.	TRBJ1-2	.	TGTGCCAGCTCGCCCCGCAGGGGAGGCGACTATGGCTACACCTTC	CASSPRRGGDYGYTF
TRBV5-1	.	TRBJ2-5	.	TGCGCCAGCCTCGGACAAAACCAAGAGACCCAGTACTTC	CASLGQNQETQYF
TRBV5-1	.	TRBJ2-7	.	TGCGCCAGCAAGCCCCGAAGTCAGACAACCTACGAGCAGTACTTC	CASKPRSQTTYEQYF
TRBV18	.	TRBJ2-2	.	TGTGCCAGCTCCCCCGGGCCGGGGGTCACCGGGGAGCTGTTTTTT	CASSPGPGVTGELFF
TRBV7-2	.	TRBJ1-2	TRBD1	TGTGCCAGCAGCTTAGAATCGCGTCAGGGGGCTGGCTACACCTTC	CASSLESRQGAGYTF
TRBV7-9	.	TRBJ2-2	TRBD1	TGTGCCAGCAGCCCTAAGGGCGGACAGGGGGACACCGGGGAGCTGTTTTTT	CASSPKGGQGDTGELFF
TRBV11-1	once	TRBJ1-5	.	TGTGCCAGCAGCTTAGAACTCGGGCAGCCCCAGCATTTT	CASSLELGQPQHF
TRBV5-8	.	TRBJ1-1	.	TGTGCCAGCAGCTTGGGTCTGGCAGGGTCAAACACTGAAGCTTTCTTT	CASSLGLAGSNTEAFF
TRBV7-8	.	TRBJ1-1	.	TGTGCCAGCAGCTTAGCACAGGGACCTAACACTGAAGCTTTCTTT	CASSLAQGPNTEAFF
TRBV14	.	TRBJ2-2	.	TGTGCCAGCAGCCAAGATCAGGGTAACACCGGGGAGCTGTTTTTT	CASSQDQGNTGELFF
TRBV5-1	.	TRBJ2-2	.	TGCGCCAGCAGCTTGGCCGGGATAGGGGCCGGGGAGCTGTTTTTT	CASSLAGIGAGELFF
TRBV7-2	.	TRBJ2-3	TRBD1	TGTGCCATTAGACAGGGGGCCGTAGATACGCAGTATTTT	CAIRQGAVDTQYF
TRBV30	once	TRBJ2-2	TRBD1	TGTGCCTGGAGTGGAGACAGGGTCGCCGGGGAGCTGTTTTTT	CAWSGDRVAGELFF
TRBV4-1	.	TRBJ2-7	.	TGCGCCAGCAGCCAAGCAGAGAGCTCCTACGAGCAGTACTTC	CASSQAESSYEQYF
TRBV6-1	.	TRBJ2-7	.	TGTGCCAGCAGTGGACCCGGACGGATCTACAACGAGCAGTACTTC	CASSGPGRIYNEQYF
TRBV27	.	TRBJ1-6	.	TGTGCCAGCAGTTTTCCGGGCTCACCCCTCCACTTT	CASSFPGSPLHF
TRBV5-4	.	TRBJ2-5	TRBD1	TGTGCCAGCAGCTATAAGACAGGGGGCGTCGGCGAGACCCAGTACTTC	CASSYKTGGVGETQYF
TRBV11-3	.	TRBJ2-3	TRBD2	TGTGCCAGCAGCTTAAGCATGGCGGGGGAGACCACAGATACGCAGTATTTT	CASSLSMAGETTDTQYF
TRBV30	.	TRBJ1-1	.	TGTGCCTGGGACAATGGGAGGACTGAAGCTTTCTTT	CAWDNGRTEAFF
TRBV27	.	TRBJ2-5	TRBD1	TGTGCCAGCAGTTACCTAAGTGGGGACAGCACTCAAGAGACCCAGTACTTC	CASSYLSGDSTQETQYF
TRBV12-5	.	TRBJ1-5	.	TGTGCTAGTGGTTTGCCCGGGCAGCCCCAGCATTTT	CASGLPGQPQHF
TRBV9	.	TRBJ1-2	TRBD1	TGTGCCAGCAGCGTAGAAGATTGGGCAGGGGGACGGGATGGCTACACCTTC	CASSVEDWAGGRDGYTF
TRBV15	.	TRBJ2-3	TRBD2	TGTGCCACCAGCGCCCCCCTAGGGCTAGCGGGGATCACAGATACGCAGTATTTT	CATSAPLGLAGITDTQYF
TRBV30	.	TRBJ2-7	.	TGTGCCTGGAAGGTCGCAGGAAGGTACGAGCAGTACTTC	CAWKVAGRYEQYF
TRBV7-7	once	TRBJ2-1	TRBD2	TGTGCCAGCAGCACCGGGACTAGCGGGGGTGAGCAGTTCTTC	CASSTGTSGGEQFF
TRBV10-1	once	TRBJ2-2	TRBD1	TGCGCCAGCAGTTACAGGGGTCACACCGGGGAGCTGTTTTTT	CASSYRGHTGELFF
TRBV30	.	TRBJ2-2	TRBD2	TGTGCCTGGGGACTAGCGGTGAACACCGGGGAGCTGTTTTTT	CAWGLAVNTGELFF
TRBV30	few	TRBJ1-4	.	TGTGCCTGGAGGGGGGTACAGTGGAATGAAAAACTGTTTTTT	CAWRGVQWNEKLFF